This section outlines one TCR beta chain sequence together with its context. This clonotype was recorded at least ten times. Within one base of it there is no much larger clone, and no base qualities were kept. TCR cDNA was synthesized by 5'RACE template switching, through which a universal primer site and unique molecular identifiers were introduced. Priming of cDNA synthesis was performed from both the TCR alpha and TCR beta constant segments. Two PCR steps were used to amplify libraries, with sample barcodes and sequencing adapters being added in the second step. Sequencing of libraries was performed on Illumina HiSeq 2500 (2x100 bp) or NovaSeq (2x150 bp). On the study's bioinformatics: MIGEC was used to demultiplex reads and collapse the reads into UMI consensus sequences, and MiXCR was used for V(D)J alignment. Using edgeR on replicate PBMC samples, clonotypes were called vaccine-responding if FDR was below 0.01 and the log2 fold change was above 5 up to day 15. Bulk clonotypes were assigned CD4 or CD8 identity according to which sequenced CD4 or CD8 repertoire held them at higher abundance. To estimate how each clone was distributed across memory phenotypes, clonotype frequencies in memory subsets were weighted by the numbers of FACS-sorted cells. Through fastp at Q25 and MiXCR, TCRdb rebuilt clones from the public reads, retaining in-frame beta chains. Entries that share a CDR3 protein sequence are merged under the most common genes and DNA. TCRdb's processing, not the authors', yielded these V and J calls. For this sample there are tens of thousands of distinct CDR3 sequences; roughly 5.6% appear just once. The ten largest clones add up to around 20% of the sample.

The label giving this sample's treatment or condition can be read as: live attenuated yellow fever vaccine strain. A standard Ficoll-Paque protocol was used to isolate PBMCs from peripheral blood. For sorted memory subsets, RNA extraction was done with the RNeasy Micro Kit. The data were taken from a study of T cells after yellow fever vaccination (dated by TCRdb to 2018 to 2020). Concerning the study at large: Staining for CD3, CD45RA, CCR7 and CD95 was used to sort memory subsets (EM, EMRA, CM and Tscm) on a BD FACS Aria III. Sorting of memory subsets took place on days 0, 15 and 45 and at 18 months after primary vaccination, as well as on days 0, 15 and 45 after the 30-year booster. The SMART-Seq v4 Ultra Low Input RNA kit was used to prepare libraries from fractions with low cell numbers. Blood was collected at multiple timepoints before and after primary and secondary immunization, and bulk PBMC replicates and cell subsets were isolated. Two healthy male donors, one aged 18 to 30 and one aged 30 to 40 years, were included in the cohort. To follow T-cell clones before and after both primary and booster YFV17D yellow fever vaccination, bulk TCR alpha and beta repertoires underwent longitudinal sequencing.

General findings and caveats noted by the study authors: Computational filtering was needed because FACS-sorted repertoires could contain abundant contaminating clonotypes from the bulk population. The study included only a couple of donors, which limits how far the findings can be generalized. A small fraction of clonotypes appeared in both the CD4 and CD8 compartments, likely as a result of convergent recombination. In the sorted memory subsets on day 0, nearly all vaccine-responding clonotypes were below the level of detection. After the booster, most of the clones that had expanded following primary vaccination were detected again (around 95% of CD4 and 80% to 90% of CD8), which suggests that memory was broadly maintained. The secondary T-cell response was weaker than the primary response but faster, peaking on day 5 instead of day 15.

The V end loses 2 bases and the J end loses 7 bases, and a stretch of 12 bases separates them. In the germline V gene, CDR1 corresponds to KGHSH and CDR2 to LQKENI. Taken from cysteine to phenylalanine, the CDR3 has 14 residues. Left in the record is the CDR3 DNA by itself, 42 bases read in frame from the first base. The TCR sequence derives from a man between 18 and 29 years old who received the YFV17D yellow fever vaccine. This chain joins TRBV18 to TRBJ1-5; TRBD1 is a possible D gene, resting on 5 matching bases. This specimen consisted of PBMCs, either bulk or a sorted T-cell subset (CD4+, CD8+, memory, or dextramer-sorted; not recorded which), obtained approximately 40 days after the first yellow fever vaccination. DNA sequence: TGTGCCAGCTCACCAAGGGGTGATATGCAGCCCCAGCATTTT. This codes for CASSPRGDMQPQHF.